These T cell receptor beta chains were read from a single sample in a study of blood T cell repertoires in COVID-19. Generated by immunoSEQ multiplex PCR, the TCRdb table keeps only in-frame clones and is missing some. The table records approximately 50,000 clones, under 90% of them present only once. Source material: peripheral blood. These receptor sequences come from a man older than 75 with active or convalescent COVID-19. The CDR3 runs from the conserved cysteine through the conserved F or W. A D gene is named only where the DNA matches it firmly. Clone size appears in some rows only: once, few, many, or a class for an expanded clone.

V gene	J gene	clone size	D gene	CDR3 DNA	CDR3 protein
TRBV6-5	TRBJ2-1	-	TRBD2	TGTGCCAGCAGTTACTCGATTGGGAGGGCGGGTAATGAGCAGTTCTTC	CASSYSIGRAGNEQFF
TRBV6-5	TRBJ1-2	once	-	TGTGCCAGCGGGCGTAAGTCTAACTATGGCTACACCTTC	CASGRKSNYGYTF
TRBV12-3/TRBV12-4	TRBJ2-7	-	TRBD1	TGTGCCAGCAGGACAGGGGACGAGCAGTACTTC	CASRTGDEQYF
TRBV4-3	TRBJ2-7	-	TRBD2	TGCGCCAGCAGTAAGACCGGGACTAGCGGGGCCTACGAGCAGTACTTC	CASSKTGTSGAYEQYF
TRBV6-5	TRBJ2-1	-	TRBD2	TGTGCCAGCAGCACTAGCGGTACCTCCTACAATGAGCAGTTCTTC	CASSTSGTSYNEQFF
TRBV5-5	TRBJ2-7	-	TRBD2	TGTGCCAGCAGCTTGACGGTAGCGGGGTCCCTGGGAGAGCAGTACTTC	CASSLTVAGSLGEQYF
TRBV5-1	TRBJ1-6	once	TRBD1	TGCGCCAGCAACTCCGGGACAGGGGATTCACCCCTCCACTTT	CASNSGTGDSPLHF
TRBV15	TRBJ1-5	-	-	TGTGCCACCAGCAGAGATTCCCGGGGAGGCAATCAGCCCCAGCATTTT	CATSRDSRGGNQPQHF
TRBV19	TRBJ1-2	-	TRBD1	TGTGCCAGTAGTATTCGAGAGGGACAGGGGGCCGGTGGCTACACCTTC	CASSIREGQGAGGYTF
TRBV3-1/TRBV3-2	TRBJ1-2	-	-	TGTGCCAGCAGCCCGAACGGGTTAAACTATGGCTACACCTTC	CASSPNGLNYGYTF
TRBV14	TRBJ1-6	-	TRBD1	TGTGCCAGCAGCCGAAGACAGGGCACCTATAATTCACCCCTCCACTTT	CASSRRQGTYNSPLHF
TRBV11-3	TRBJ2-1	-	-	TGTGCCAGCAGCTTAGGTAGGGGAAGCAATGAGCAGTTCTTC	CASSLGRGSNEQFF
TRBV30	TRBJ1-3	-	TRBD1	TGTGCCTGGGGGATACAGGGGGCTGGAAACACCATATATTTT	CAWGIQGAGNTIYF
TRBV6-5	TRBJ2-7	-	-	TGTGCCAGCAGTTTCCCGGGACTTTCACAGCACGAGCAGTACTTC	CASSFPGLSQHEQYF
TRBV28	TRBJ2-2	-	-	TGTGCCAGCCAGGGATCCCCCGGGGAGCTGTTTTTT	CASQGSPGELFF
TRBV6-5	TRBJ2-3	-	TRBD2	TGTGCCAGCCGGCCCCTAGCGGGGGGGCCAGATACGCAGTATTTT	CASRPLAGGPDTQYF
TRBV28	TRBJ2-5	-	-	TGTGCCACCTTTAGCGGTCAAGAGACCCAGTACTTC	CATFSGQETQYF
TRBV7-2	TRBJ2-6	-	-	TGTGCCAGCAGCTTCGAAGGGGTCCGGGTGTTAGGGGCCAACGTCCTGACTTTC	CASSFEGVRVLGANVLTF
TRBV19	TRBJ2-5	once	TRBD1	TGTGCCAGTAGTACGGGCTGGGGCGGGACAGGGGAAGAGACCCAGTACTTC	CASSTGWGGTGEETQYF
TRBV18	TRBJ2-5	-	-	TGTGCCAGCTCACCAGGTACGGGATTCCAAGAGACCCAGTACTTC	CASSPGTGFQETQYF
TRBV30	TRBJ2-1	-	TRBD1	TGTGCCTGGAGTGTAACCGGGACAGGGATCGTGAATGAGCAGTTCTTC	CAWSVTGTGIVNEQFF
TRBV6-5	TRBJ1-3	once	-	TGTGCCAGCAGTTTTCAAGACAGACAACTGGGAAACACCATATATTTT	CASSFQDRQLGNTIYF
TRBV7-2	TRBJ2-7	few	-	TGTGCCAGCAGCTTAGATCCGGGCTCCTACGAGCAGTACTTC	CASSLDPGSYEQYF
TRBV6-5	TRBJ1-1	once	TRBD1	TGTGCCAGCAGTTGGGACAGATGGAACACTGAAGCTTTCTTT	CASSWDRWNTEAFF
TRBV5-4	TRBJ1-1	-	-	TGTGCCAGCAGCAGAGCTGCTACAGGGCACACTGAAGCTTTCTTT	CASSRAATGHTEAFF
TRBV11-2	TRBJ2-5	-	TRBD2	TGTGCCAGCAGCTTACTAGCGGGGGGGCCGCAGACCCAGTACTTC	CASSLLAGGPQTQYF
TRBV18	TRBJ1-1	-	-	TGTGCCAGCTCACCACGGCAGATCAACACTGAAGCTTTCTTT	CASSPRQINTEAFF
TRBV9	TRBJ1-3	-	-	TGTGCCAGCAGCGTAGAAGGAGGGCAGCGTCCTGGAAACACCATATATTTT	CASSVEGGQRPGNTIYF
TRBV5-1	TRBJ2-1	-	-	TGCGCCAGCAGGGTGGGGGGTGGCTCCTACAATGAGCAGTTCTTC	CASRVGGGSYNEQFF
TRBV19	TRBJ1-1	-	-	TGTGCCAGTAGTATCGGTGGGAGAAGCACTGAAGCTTTCTTT	CASSIGGRSTEAFF
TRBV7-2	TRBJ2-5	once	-	TGTGCCAGCAGCTTCGCGGTCTTAGAGACCCAGTACTTC	CASSFAVLETQYF
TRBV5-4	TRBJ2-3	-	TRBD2	TGTGCCAGCAGCCCTAGGCGGGAGGCCACAGATACGCAGTATTTT	CASSPRREATDTQYF
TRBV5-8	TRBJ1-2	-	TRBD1	TGTGCCAGCAGCTTGTTAGACAGGGGTGCGGGCTACACCTTC	CASSLLDRGAGYTF
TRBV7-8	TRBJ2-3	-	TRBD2	TGTGCCAGCAGCCGATTGGGGGGGAGCACAGATACGCAGTATTTT	CASSRLGGSTDTQYF
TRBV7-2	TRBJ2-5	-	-	TGTGCCAGCAGCTTAGCGTCGGCGGGAAGAGAGACCCAGTACTTC	CASSLASAGRETQYF
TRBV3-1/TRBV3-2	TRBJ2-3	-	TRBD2	TGTGCCAGCAGCGATTGGGGACTAGGCTCAGATACGCAGTATTTT	CASSDWGLGSDTQYF
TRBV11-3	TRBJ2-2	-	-	TGTGCCAGCAGCTCAACCGGGGAGCTGTTTTTT	CASSSTGELFF
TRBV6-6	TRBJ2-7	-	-	TGTGCCAGCAGCCAGGGGCAGACCTACGAGCAGTACTTC	CASSQGQTYEQYF
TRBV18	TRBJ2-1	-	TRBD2	TGTGCCAGCTCACCATTTATCTTGATCAGGGACGGTCGTAGCGGGGCCTACAATGAGCAGTTCTTC	CASSPFILIRDGRSGAYNEQFF
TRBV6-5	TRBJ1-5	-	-	TGTGCCAGCAGTAAACAGGGTGGCCAGCCCCAGCATTTT	CASSKQGGQPQHF
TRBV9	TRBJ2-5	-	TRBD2	TGTGCCAGCAGCGTAGGGGGACTAGCGGGGCAGGAGACCCAGTACTTC	CASSVGGLAGQETQYF
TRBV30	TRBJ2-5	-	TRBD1	TGTGCCTGGAGCACAGGGGGCGGGGAGACCCAGTACTTC	CAWSTGGGETQYF
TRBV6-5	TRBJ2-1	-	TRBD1	TGTGCCAGCAGGCCGACTGGACAGGGGGCAGGAGAGCAGTTCTTC	CASRPTGQGAGEQFF
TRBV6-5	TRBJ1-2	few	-	TGTGCCAGTGTCGGACAGCGCGTCGATGGCTACACCTTC	CASVGQRVDGYTF
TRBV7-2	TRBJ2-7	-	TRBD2	TGTGCCAGCAGCTTACAGCGGGGGGGCTCCTACGAGCAGTACTTC	CASSLQRGGSYEQYF
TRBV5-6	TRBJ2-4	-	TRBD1	TGTGCCAGCAGCCGGGACAGAAACATTCAGTACTTC	CASSRDRNIQYF
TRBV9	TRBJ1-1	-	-	TGTGCCAGCAACCGGGGGGCTAGCACTGAAGCTTTCTTT	CASNRGASTEAFF
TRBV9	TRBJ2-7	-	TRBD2	TGTGCCAGCAGCGTAGGGCTAGCGGGGGAAATACGACCATACGAGCAGTACTTC	CASSVGLAGEIRPYEQYF
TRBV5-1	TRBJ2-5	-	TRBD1	TGCGCCAGCAACCAAAGGACAGGGATGGTTGGAGAGACCCAGTACTTC	CASNQRTGMVGETQYF
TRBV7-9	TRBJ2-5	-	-	TGTGCCAGCAGCCACCCGGGAAGGGAGACCCAGTACTTC	CASSHPGRETQYF
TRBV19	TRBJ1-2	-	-	TGTGCCAGTAGTATTTCGCGGAACAACTATGGCTACACCTTC	CASSISRNNYGYTF
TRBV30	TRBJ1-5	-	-	TGTGCCTGGGGAACAGGGTTCTATCAGCCCCAGCATTTT	CAWGTGFYQPQHF
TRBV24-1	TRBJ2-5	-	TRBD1	TGTGCCACCAGTGATTTGGCAGGGGGCGCGGAGACCCAGTACTTC	CATSDLAGGAETQYF
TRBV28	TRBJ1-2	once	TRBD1	TGTGCCAGCAGTTTATATCGTCAGGGGGTAGGCTATGGCTACACCTTC	CASSLYRQGVGYGYTF
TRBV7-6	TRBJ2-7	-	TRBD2	TGTGCCAGCAGCCCTACGGGGGGGAACGAGCAGTACTTC	CASSPTGGNEQYF
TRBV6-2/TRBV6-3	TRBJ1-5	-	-	TGTGCCAGCAGTTCCCGTGAATGGGGGCAGTCCCAGCATTTT	CASSSREWGQSQHF
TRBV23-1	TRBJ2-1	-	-	TGCGCCAACAGGAGGATTTATGAGCAGTTCTTC	CANRRIYEQFF
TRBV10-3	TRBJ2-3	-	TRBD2	TGTGCCGCCAGCACCGGGACTACCCCTAGCACAGATACGCAGTATTTT	CAASTGTTPSTDTQYF